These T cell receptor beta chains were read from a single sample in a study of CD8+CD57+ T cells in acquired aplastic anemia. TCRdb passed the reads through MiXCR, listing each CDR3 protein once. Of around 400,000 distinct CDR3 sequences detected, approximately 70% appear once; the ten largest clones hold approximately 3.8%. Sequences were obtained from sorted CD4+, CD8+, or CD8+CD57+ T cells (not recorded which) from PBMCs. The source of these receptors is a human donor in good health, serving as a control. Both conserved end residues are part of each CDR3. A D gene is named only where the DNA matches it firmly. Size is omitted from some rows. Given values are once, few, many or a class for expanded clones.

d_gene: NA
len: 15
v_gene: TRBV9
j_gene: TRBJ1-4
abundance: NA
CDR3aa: CASSLATPSDEKLFF
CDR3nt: TGTGCCAGCAGCCTAGCAACACCATCTGATGAAAAACTGTTTTTT

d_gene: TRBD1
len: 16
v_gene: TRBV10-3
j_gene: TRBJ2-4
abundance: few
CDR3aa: CASRIQGDIAKNIQYF
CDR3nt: TGTGCCAGCAGAATACAGGGGGATATAGCCAAAAACATTCAGTACTTC

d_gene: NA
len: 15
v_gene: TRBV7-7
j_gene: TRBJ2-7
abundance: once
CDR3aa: CASSIAGAHTCSTYF
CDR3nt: TGTGCCAGCAGCATTGCAGGGGCTCACACGTGCAGTACTTACTTC

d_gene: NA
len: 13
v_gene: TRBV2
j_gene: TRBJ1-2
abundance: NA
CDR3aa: CASSLGIAYGYTF
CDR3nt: TGTGCCAGCAGCTTAGGTATTGCCTATGGCTACACCTTC

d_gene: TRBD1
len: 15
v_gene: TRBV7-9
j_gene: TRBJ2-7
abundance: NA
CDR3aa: CASSWPGQHSYEQYF
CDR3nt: TGTGCCAGCAGCTGGCCGGGACAGCATTCCTACGAGCAGTACTTC

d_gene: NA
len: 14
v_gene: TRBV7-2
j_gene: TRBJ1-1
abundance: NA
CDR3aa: CASSLGGGSTEAFF
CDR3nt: TGTGCCAGCAGCTTGGGGGGGGGGTCTACTGAAGCTTTCTTT

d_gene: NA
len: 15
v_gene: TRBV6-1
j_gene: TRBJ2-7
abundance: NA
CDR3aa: CASREAPGVTYGHNF
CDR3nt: TGTGCCAGCAGAGAAGCGCCGGGAGTAACCTATGGGCACAACTTC

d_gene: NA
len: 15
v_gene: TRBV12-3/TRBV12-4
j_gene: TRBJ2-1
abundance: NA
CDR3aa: CASSLRGGTDNEQFF
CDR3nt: TGTGCCAGCAGCTTACGCGGAGGGACAGACAATGAGCAGTTCTTC

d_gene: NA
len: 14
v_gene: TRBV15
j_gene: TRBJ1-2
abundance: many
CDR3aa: CATSRDLQGPGYTF
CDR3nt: TGTGCCACCAGCAGAGATCTTCAAGGGCCTGGCTACACCTTC

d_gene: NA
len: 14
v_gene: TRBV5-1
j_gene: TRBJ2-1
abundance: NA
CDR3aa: CASRPHRVDNEQFF
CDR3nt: TGCGCCAGCAGACCTCACAGGGTAGACAATGAGCAGTTCTTC

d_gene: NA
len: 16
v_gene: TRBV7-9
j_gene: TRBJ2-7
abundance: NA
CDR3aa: CASSFLTEAFFGQQYF
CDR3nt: NA

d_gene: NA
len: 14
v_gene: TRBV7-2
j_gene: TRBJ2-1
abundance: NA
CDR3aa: CASSVLSGANEQVF
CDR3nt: TGTGCCAGCAGCGTTCTGTCGGGAGCCAATGAGCAGGTCTTC

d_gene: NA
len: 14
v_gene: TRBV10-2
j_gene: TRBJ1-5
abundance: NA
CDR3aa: CASSDRSSRSPQHF
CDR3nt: TGCGCCAGCAGTGACAGGAGTAGCCGCTCGCCCCAGCATTTT

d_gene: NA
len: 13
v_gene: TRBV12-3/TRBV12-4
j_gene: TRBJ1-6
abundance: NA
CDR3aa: CARGGGVGTPLHF
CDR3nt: TGTGCCAGGGGGGGTGGGGTGGGAACACCCCTCCACTTT

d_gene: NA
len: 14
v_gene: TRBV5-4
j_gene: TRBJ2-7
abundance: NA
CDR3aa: CASSQRPGVYEQYF
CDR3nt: TGTGCCAGCAGCCAGAGACCAGGGGTCTACGAGCAGTACTTC

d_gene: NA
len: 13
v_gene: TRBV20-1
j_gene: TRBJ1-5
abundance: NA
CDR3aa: CSAKLTGNSTQHF
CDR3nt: TGCAGTGCAAAGCTTACAGGGAATAGCACCCAGCATTTT

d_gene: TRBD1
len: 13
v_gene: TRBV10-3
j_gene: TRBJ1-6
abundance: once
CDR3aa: CAIKPGQGDPLYF
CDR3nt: TGTGCCATCAAACCGGGACAGGGGGACCCGCTGTACTTT

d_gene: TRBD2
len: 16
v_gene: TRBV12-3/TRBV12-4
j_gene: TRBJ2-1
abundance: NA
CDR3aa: CASSTTGTSVYNEQFF
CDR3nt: TGTGCCAGCAGTACCACCGGGACTAGCGTCTACAATGAGCAGTTCTTC

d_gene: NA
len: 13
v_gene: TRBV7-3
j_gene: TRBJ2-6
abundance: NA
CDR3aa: CATRGPGANVLTF
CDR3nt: TGTGCCACCAGGGGTCCTGGGGCCAACGTCCTGACTTTC

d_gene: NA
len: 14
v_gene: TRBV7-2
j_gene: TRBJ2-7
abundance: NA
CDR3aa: CASTTAPGWGKQYF
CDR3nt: TGTGCCAGCACCACTGCACCAGGTTGGGGGAAGCAGTACTTC

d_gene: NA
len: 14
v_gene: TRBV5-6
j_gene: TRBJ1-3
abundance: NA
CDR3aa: CASSPRLAGNTIYF
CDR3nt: TGTGCCAGCAGCCCGCGGTTGGCTGGAAACACCATATATTTT

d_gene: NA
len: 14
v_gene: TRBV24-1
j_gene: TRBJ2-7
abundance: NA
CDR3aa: CATRGRGEHEEQYF
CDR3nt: TGTGCCACCAGGGGGCGCGGGGAGCACGAAGAACAGTACTTC

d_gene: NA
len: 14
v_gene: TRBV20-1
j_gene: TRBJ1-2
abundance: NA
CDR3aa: CSGQSQGKKYGYTF
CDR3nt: TGCAGTGGACAATCCCAAGGAAAGAAGTATGGCTACACCTTC

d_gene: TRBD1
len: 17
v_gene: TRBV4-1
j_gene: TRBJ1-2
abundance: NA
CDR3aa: CASSPVTEPTGDYGYTF
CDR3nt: TGCGCCAGCAGCCCGGTCACGGAGCCCACAGGGGACTATGGCTACACCTTC

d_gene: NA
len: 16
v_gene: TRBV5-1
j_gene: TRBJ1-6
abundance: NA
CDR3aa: CGSSFQSSSYNSPLHF
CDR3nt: TGCGGCAGCAGCTTCCAGTCGAGTTCCTATAATTCGCCCCTCCACTTT

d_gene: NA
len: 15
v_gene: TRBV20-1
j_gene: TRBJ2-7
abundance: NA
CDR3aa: CSAGDSGTGMYEQYF
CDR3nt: TGCAGTGCAGGAGACTCCGGGACGGGGATGTACGAGCAGTACTTC

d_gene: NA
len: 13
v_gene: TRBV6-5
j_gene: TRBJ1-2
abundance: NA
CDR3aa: CASSYSRSYGYTF
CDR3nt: TGTGCCAGCAGTTACTCGCGTAGCTATGGCTACACCTTC

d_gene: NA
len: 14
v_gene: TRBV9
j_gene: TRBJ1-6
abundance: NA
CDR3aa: CASSADKDQLTFHF
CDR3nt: TGTGCCAGCAGCGCAGACAAGGACCAGCTTACTTTCCACTTT

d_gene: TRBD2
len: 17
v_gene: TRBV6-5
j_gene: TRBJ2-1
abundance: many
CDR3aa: CASSYSPGLAGNNEQFF
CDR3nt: TGTGCCAGCAGTTATTCCCCGGGACTAGCGGGGAACAATGAGCAGTTCTTC

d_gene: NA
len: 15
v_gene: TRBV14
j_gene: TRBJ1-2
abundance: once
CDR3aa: CASNAGVQDPHGYTF
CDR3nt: TGTGCCAGCAACGCAGGGGTCCAAGACCCCCATGGCTACACCTTC

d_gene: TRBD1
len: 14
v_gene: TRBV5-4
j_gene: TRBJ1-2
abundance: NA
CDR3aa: CASSSSGDRDRYTF
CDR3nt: TGTGCCAGCAGCTCGTCGGGGGACAGGGATCGCTACACCTTC

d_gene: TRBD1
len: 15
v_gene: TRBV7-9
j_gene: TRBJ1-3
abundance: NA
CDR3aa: CASSVTGASGNTIYF
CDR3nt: TGTGCCAGCAGCGTGACAGGGGCCTCTGGAAACACCATATATTTT

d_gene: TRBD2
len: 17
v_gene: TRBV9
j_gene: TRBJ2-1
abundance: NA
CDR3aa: CASSESGLVYEQYEQFF
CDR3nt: TGTGCCAGCAGCGAGTCGGGACTAGTCTACGAGCAGTACGAGCAGTTCTTC

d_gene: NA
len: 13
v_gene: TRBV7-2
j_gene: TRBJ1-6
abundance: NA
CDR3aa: CASSFTSNKEQYF
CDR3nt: TGTGCCAGCAGCTTTACCAGTAACAAAGAGCAGTACTTT

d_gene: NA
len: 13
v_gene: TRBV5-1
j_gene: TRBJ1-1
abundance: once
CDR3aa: CASSLDEGTQAFF
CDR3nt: TGCGCCAGCAGCTTGGACGAGGGTACGCAAGCTTTCTTT

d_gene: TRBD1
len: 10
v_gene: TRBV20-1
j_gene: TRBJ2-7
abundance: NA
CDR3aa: CSATTGTGPF
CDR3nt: TGCAGTGCCACAACCGGGACAGGGCCATTC

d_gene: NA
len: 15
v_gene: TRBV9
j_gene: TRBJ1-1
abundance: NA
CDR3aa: CASSVTEEMNTETFF
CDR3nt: TGTGCCAGCAGCGTGACGGAAGAGATGAACACTGAAACTTTCTTT

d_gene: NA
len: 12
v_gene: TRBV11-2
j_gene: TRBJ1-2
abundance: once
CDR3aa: CASSQQGGGYTF
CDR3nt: TGCGCCAGCAGCCAACAGGGCGGCGGCTACACCTTC

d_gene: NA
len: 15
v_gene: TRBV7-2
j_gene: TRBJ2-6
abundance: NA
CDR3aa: CASSEDDSGATVLTF
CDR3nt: TGTGCCAGCAGCGAAGACGACTCTGGGGCCACCGTGCTGACTTTC

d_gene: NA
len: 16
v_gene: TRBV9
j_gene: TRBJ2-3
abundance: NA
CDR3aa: CASSVARRPAGDTQYF
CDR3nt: TGTGCCAGCAGCGTGGCCCGCAGGCCGGCCGGGGATACGCAGTATTTT

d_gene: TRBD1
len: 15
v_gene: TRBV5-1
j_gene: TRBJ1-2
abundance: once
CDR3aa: CASSFASGQRDGYTF
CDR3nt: TGCGCCAGCAGCTTCGCCTCGGGACAGCGGGATGGCTACACCTTC

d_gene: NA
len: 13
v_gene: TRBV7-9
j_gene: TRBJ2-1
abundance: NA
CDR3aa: CASSPDTGPLWFF
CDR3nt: TGTGCCAGCAGCCCGGACACGGGACCGTTGTGGTTCTTC

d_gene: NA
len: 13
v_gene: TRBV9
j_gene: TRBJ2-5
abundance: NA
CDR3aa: CASSEGNKETYNF
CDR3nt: TGTGCCAGCAGCGAGGGGAACAAAGAGACCTATAACTTC

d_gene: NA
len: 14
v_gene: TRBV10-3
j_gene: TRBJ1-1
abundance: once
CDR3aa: CATILHRLNTEAFF
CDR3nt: TGTGCCACTATTTTACATCGGTTAAACACTGAAGCTTTCTTT

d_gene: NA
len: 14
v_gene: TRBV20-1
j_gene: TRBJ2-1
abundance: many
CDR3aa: CSASGGPFGNEQFF
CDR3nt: TGCAGTGCTAGCGGGGGGCCATTTGGGAATGAGCAGTTCTTC

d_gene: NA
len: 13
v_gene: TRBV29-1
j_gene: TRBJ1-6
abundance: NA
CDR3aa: CSVEPGVDSPLHF
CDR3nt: TGCAGCGTTGAGCCAGGGGTAGATTCACCCCTCCACTTT

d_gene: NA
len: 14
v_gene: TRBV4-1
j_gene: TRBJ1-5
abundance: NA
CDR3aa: CASSVGRADQPQHF
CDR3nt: TGCGCCAGCAGTGTGGGACGGGCGGATCAGCCCCAGCATTTT

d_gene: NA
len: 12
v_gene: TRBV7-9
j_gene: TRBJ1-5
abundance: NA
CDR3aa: CASSLGRRPQHF
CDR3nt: TGTGCCAGCAGCTTGGGTCGTCGGCCCCAGCATTTT

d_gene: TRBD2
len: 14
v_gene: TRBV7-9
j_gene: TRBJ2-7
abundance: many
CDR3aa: CASSLSGTTYEQYF
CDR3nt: TGTGCCAGCAGCTTAAGCGGGACTACCTACGAGCAGTACTTC

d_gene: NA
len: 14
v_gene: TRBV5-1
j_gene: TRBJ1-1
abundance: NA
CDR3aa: CASSFSLADTEAFF
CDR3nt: TGCGCCAGCAGCTTTAGTCTTGCCGACACTGAAGCTTTCTTT

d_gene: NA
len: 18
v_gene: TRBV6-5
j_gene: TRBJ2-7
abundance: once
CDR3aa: CASRLCQLPDRIPVEQYF
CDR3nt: TGTGCCAGCAGATTATGCCAGTTGCCCGACAGGATCCCCGTCGAGCAGTACTTC